This is a list of T cell receptor beta chains from one sample in a study of OX40 agonist ivuxolimab in advanced cancers. Clones were sequenced by immunoSEQ multiplex PCR, and TCRdb holds only the in-frame ones, with some missing. The repertoire holds tens of thousands of clones, with about nine tenths as singletons. The sample consisted of CD4+ or CD8+ T cells sorted from blood, taken in a trial of the OX40 agonist ivuxolimab. Receptors were obtained from an adult with an advanced solid tumor such as melanoma, head and neck, liver or kidney cancer. Each CDR3 is given with its conserved first and last residue. A D gene is named only where the DNA matches it firmly. Clone size, where shown, is once, few, many, or a class for clones that have expanded.

d_call | j_call | clone_size | v_call | cdr3_aa | cdr3_nt
TRBD2 | TRBJ2-3 | . | TRBV4-3 | CASSQRNEAGGTDTQYF | TGCGCCAGCAGCCAACGCAACGAAGCGGGAGGCACAGATACGCAGTATTTT
TRBD2 | TRBJ2-1 | . | TRBV27 | CASSPLRGSPYNEQFF | TGTGCCAGCAGTCCTCTTCGCGGGAGCCCCTACAATGAGCAGTTCTTC
TRBD2 | TRBJ2-1 | . | TRBV27 | CASSPGTSGSNEQFF | TGTGCCAGCAGCCCTGGGACTAGCGGGAGCAATGAGCAGTTCTTC
TRBD1 | TRBJ2-7 | once | TRBV29-1 | CSVADRETYEQYF | TGCAGCGTCGCGGACAGGGAGACCTACGAGCAGTACTTC
. | TRBJ1-1 | . | TRBV14 | CASSRGIVTSRTEAFF | TGTGCCAGCAGCCGAGGGATTGTAACCTCGAGGACTGAAGCTTTCTTT
TRBD1 | TRBJ1-3 | . | TRBV4-2 | CASSQDRTGTGNTIYF | TGTGCCAGCAGCCAAGATCGGACAGGAACTGGAAACACCATATATTTT
TRBD2 | TRBJ2-7 | . | TRBV11-1 | CASSPGPSGAPRGQYF | TGTGCCAGCAGCCCCGGTCCCAGCGGGGCCCCCCGGGGGCAGTACTTC
. | TRBJ2-7 | . | TRBV20-1 | CSASGGVEQYF | TGCAGTGCTAGCGGTGGGGTTGAGCAGTACTTC
. | TRBJ2-3 | . | TRBV5-1 | CASSLVLWPDTQYF | TGCGCCAGCAGCTTGGTTCTGTGGCCAGATACGCAGTATTTT
TRBD1 | TRBJ1-5 | . | TRBV27 | CATSDASTGVDQPQHF | TGTGCCACCAGTGATGCATCAACAGGGGTGGATCAGCCCCAGCATTTT
TRBD2 | TRBJ2-3 | . | TRBV6-4 | CASSRTSGSTDTQYF | TGTGCCAGCAGCCGGACTAGCGGGAGCACAGATACGCAGTATTTT
. | TRBJ1-5 | . | TRBV28 | CASSQEGQPQHF | TGTGCCAGCAGCCAGGAGGGTCAGCCCCAGCATTTT
. | TRBJ2-7 | . | TRBV5-4 | CASSIDVFSYEQYF | TGTGCCAGCTCGATCGATGTATTCTCCTACGAGCAGTACTTC
. | TRBJ2-1 | . | TRBV5-4 | CASSLGRSSYNEQFF | TGTGCCAGCAGTTTGGGACGTAGCTCCTACAATGAGCAGTTCTTC
TRBD1 | TRBJ2-7 | . | TRBV28 | CASSVGTGTREQYF | TGTGCCAGCAGTGTCGGGACAGGGACGCGGGAGCAGTACTTC
TRBD2 | TRBJ2-1 | . | TRBV27 | CASSGLAGGHEQFF | TGTGCCAGTTCCGGACTAGCGGGAGGGCATGAGCAGTTCTTC
. | TRBJ2-7 | . | TRBV25-1 | CASSESFGPKYEQYF | TGTGCCAGCAGTGAATCTTTTGGGCCAAAATACGAGCAGTACTTC
. | TRBJ1-1 | . | TRBV9 | CASSVGGTGWMNTEAFF | TGTGCCAGCAGCGTAGGGGGAACAGGGTGGATGAACACTGAAGCTTTCTTT
TRBD1 | TRBJ2-7 | . | TRBV6-5 | CASSLTPDRAYEQYF | TGTGCCAGCAGTTTAACCCCGGACAGGGCCTACGAGCAGTACTTC
. | TRBJ2-5 | . | TRBV27 | CASSGGAQETQYF | TGTGCCAGCAGTGGCGGGGCCCAAGAGACCCAGTACTTC
. | TRBJ2-7 | once | TRBV9 | CASSPLEEHYEQYF | TGTGCCAGCAGCCCCCTAGAGGAGCACTACGAGCAGTACTTC
TRBD1 | TRBJ2-1 | . | TRBV6-1 | CASSEAGQASYNEQFF | TGTGCCAGCAGTGAAGCTGGACAGGCAAGCTACAATGAGCAGTTCTTC
TRBD2 | TRBJ2-1 | . | TRBV28 | CASRPTSGRAGEQFF | TGTGCCAGCAGACCAACTAGCGGGAGGGCCGGTGAGCAGTTCTTC
. | TRBJ2-7 | . | TRBV27 | CASSFGGGHSYEQYF | TGTGCCAGCAGTTTTGGAGGGGGGCACTCCTACGAGCAGTACTTC
. | TRBJ1-1 | . | TRBV6-5 | CASSYTGGLLDTEAFF | TGTGCCAGCAGTTACACGGGGGGGTTGCTGGACACTGAAGCTTTCTTT
. | TRBJ1-5 | few | TRBV27 | CASSLGGFQPQHF | TGTGCCAGCAGTTTAGGGGGTTTTCAGCCCCAGCATTTT
TRBD1 | TRBJ1-3 | . | TRBV5-6 | CASSSLTGFGNTIYF | TGTGCCAGCAGCTCGCTGACAGGGTTCGGAAACACCATATATTTT
. | TRBJ2-7 | . | TRBV11-2 | CASSPPWSSAHEQYF | TGTGCCAGCAGCCCCCCATGGAGTAGCGCCCACGAGCAGTACTTC
TRBD2 | TRBJ2-7 | . | TRBV6-5 | CASRMGTRLAEQYF | TGTGCCAGCAGAATGGGGACTAGGCTGGCCGAGCAGTACTTC
. | TRBJ2-3 | few | TRBV29-1 | CSVESSDVGGDTQYF | TGCAGCGTTGAATCTAGCGATGTGGGGGGAGATACGCAGTATTTT
TRBD1 | TRBJ2-1 | . | TRBV7-9 | CASSSGQVWNEQFF | TGTGCCAGCAGCAGCGGACAGGTGTGGAATGAGCAGTTCTTC
TRBD1 | TRBJ2-3 | . | TRBV6-4 | CASNRDSSSTDTQYF | TGTGCCAGCAATCGGGACAGCTCTAGCACAGATACGCAGTATTTT